This T cell receptor beta chain was identified during a study of blood T cells in healthy people across ages. The overall study: Per two T cells, template switching captured roughly one barcoded beta molecule.

The germline V and J ends were trimmed by 0 bases and 8 bases, with 14 bases remaining between them. The CDR3 has 14 residues. The germline V gene has CDR1 SGDLS and CDR2 YYNGEE. Primers used in a second PCR of about 7 to 12 cycles were a sample-barcoded 5' primer and a J-beta primer mix. Per-sample output comprised a minimum of 2.5 million paired-end reads containing CDR3. TCRdb reprocessed the 5' RACE reads via MiXCR and lists one record per CDR3 protein. Of 980,000 or so distinct CDR3 sequences in the sample, around 49% were seen once. Of note for this clonotype: Its antigen is as yet unknown.

Study conclusions and caveats: Measured against age, TCR beta diversity per million T cells decreased in a roughly linear manner.

This TCR was sampled from a man younger than 45 in good health. The J gene is TRBJ1-2, the V gene TRBV9; D possibly corresponds to TRBD1 (5 bases). The sample taken for sequencing was blood. The CDR3 nucleotides read TGTGCCAGCAGCGTAGGAGCGGGGCGCGAAGGCTACACCTTC. Its translation is CASSVGAGREGYTF.